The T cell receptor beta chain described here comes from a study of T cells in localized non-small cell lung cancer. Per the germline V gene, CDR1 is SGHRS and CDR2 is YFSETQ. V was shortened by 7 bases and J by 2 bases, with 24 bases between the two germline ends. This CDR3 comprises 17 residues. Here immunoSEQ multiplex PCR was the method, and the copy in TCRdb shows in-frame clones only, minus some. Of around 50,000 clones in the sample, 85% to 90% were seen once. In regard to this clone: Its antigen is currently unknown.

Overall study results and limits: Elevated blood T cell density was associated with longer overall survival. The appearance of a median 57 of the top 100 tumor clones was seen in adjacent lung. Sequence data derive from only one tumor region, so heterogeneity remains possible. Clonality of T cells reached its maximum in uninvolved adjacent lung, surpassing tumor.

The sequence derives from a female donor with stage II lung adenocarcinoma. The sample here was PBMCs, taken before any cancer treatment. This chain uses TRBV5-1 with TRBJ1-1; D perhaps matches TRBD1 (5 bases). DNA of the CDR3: TGCGCCAGCGCACCAGGGACCTTCAAGGCGTCCAACACTGAAGCTTTCTTT. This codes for CASAPGTFKASNTEAFF.